A single sample is the source of the 9 T cell receptor beta chains below, sequenced in a study of CD8+CD57+ T cells in acquired aplastic anemia. TCR beta VDJ and CDR3 profiles were obtained from a genomic DNA template. TCRdb reprocessed the reads with MiXCR, giving one entry per CDR3 protein. The sample has 450,000 to 550,000 distinct CDR3 sequences; approximately 32% are singletons. Individuals selected for sequencing had exhibited CD8+CD57+ cell expansion on flow cytometry. Source material: sorted CD4+, CD8+, or CD8+CD57+ T cells (not recorded which) from PBMCs. The source of these receptors is a human donor with aplastic anemia.

This clonotype was found a few times. The V and J genes are TRBV10-3 and TRBJ2-7; 10 bases match TRBD1. Trimming at V came to 4 bases and at J to 11 bases, leaving 5 bases not matched to a gene. This CDR3 has 12 residues. Per germline, CDR1 ENHRY and CDR2 SYGVKD. The CDR3 nucleotides read TGTGCCATCAGTGGGGACAGGGGAAGGAAGTACTTC. Translation: CAISGDRGRKYF.

V and J are TRBV11-2 and TRBJ1-3; D unresolved. The V end lost 0 bases, the J end lost 1 base, and 13 bases lay between the germline ends. This CDR3 region has 17 residues. Germline lookup yields CDR1 SGHAT and CDR2 FQNNGV. The CDR3 DNA reads as TGTGCCAGCAGCTTAGAAAGGGTTTCTAAGTCTGGAAACACCATATATTTT. It specifies CASSLERVSKSGNTIYF. The full variable domain, completed using reference TRBV11-2 and TRBJ1-3, is EAGVAQSPRYKIIEKRQSVAFWCNPISGHATLYWYQQILGQGPKLLIQFQNNGVVDDSQLPKDRFSAERLKGVDSTLKIQPAKLEDSAVYLCASSLERVSKSGNTIYFGEGSWLTVV.

The gene calls are TRBV9 and TRBJ1-3, with D unresolved. Trimming took 0 bases from V and 7 from J, leaving 20 bases between them. The V gene's germline CDR1 is SGDLS and CDR2 YYNGEE. The CDR3 loop spans 17 amino acids. CDR3 region: CASSVESRPRLGNTIYF. CDR3 DNA sequence: TGTGCCAGCAGCGTAGAATCGCGGCCCCGTCTGGGGAACACCATATATTTT.

This clonotype was detected only a few times. The chain is built from TRBV5-1 and TRBJ1-5; D ambiguous. Per germline, CDR1 SGHRS and CDR2 YFSETQ. This CDR3 is built from 14 residues. V was cut by 3 bases and J by 6 bases, with 13 bases left in between. CDR3 sequence reads: CASSSGSEGQPQHF. CDR3 nucleotide sequence: TGCGCCAGCAGCTCGGGGTCCGAAGGTCAGCCCCAGCATTTT.

As regards this clonotype: Being one base from a much bigger clone, this may be a read error. The chain combines TRBV19 with TRBJ1-6; a weak D match, TRBD1 (5 bases). Germline CDR1 reads LNHDA; CDR2 reads SQIVND (reference sequence). This CDR3 region has 16 residues. V lost 5 bases and J 7 bases, leaving 18 bases between the germline ends. CDR3: CASSSLNRDRNSPLHF. The CDR3 DNA follows: TGTGCCAGTAGTTCCCTTAACCGGGACCGGAATTCACCCCTCCACTTT.

This clonotype has at least ten counts. The genes are TRBV25-1 and TRBJ1-5, with D perhaps matching TRBD1 (5 bases). The V and J ends lost 1 base and 11 bases respectively, with 21 bases between them. The CDR3 is 16 residues long. In germline, CDR1 is MGHDK, CDR2 SYGVNS. The CDR3 DNA sequence: TGTGCCAGCAGTGAATCATTCGTACGCATAATCAGGGCCCAGCATTTT. It is translated as CASSESFVRIIRAQHF.

V and J are TRBV20-1 and TRBJ2-3; 12 nucleotides agree with TRBD1. The junction had 16 bases not matched to a gene; V was cut back by 3 bases and J by 6 bases. Germline assignment: CDR1 DFQATT and CDR2 SNEGSKA (reference sequence). The length of the CDR3 is 18 residues. The CDR3 spells CSASSPPGDRGQKDTQYF. CDR3 nucleotide sequence: TGCAGTGCTAGTAGTCCCCCCGGGGACAGGGGGCAGAAGGATACGCAGTATTTT.

This clonotype was seen only a few times. The chain joins TRBV5-1 to TRBJ1-4; D is possibly TRBD1 (5 bases). V was pared by 4 bases and J by 4 bases, with 14 bases between. Germline CDR1 SGHRS, CDR2 YFSETQ. The CDR3 sequence is 15 residues long. CDR3: CASSPRGVDNEKLFF. CDR3 DNA: TGCGCCAGCAGCCCGCGGGGCGTCGATAATGAAAAACTGTTTTTT.

This clonotype appeared a few times. The chain recombines TRBV6-1 with TRBJ1-1; D gene uncertain. CDR1 is MNHNS, CDR2 SASEGT, per germline. With 0 bases removed from V and 0 bases from J, the gap between germline ends came to 8 bases. The CDR3 runs 15 residues. The CDR3 is CASSEAPDMNTEAFF. In DNA form, the CDR3 reads TGTGCCAGCAGTGAAGCCCCTGACATGAACACTGAAGCTTTCTTT.